The T cell receptor beta chain under discussion was sequenced for a study of blood T cell repertoires in COVID-19. Original processing notes: Using reference gene primer amplification, nucleated cell counts were estimated. Measured with immunoSEQ multiplex PCR; TCRdb has only the in-frame clones, and not every one. V and J calls plus clone size are reproduced from that table; the DNA served to infer D and trimming. The table shows about 460,000 clones, with about 85% occurring only once. Deletions cut 6 bases from V and 1 base from J, with 9 bases between. Germline V CDR1 and CDR2: SQVTM, ANQGSEA. The CDR3 covers 12 residues. In terms of age and location, participants ranged from about 18 to 89 years and lived in about two dozen US areas. Allocation to cohorts depended on clinical history reported by the participants.

The genes are TRBV29-1 and TRBJ1-1; D call uncertain. The receptor comes from a woman aged 55 to 70 who had recovered from COVID-19. Sequencing input: PBMCs or T cells enriched from blood (not recorded which). CDR3 loop: CSVSRGNTEAFF. The CDR3 DNA sequence: TGCAGCGTATCCCGGGGGAACACTGAAGCTTTCTTT.